This T cell receptor (beta chain) was profiled in a study of CD8+ T cells in alopecia areata. Looking at the study overall: Tofacitinib dosing lasted 6 to 18 months, which was then followed by 6 months off drug.

Lesional scalp punch biopsies and peripheral blood came from alopecia areata patients. Reverse transcription of extracted RNA yielded cDNA, which provided the sequencing template. Sequenced by immunoSEQ multiplex PCR; TCRdb stores in-frame clones only, minus some. Among about 130,000 clones listed, approximately 58% were seen once. V was clipped by 0 bases and J by 12 bases; unmatched bases: 0. CDR1 and CDR2 from the germline V gene are MNHEY and SMNVEV (reference sequence). This CDR3 contains 14 residues. This receptor was obtained from a human donor with alopecia areata. This material consisted of CD4+ T cells sorted from blood, taken at week 0. The rearrangement links TRBV27 to TRBJ2-1; 15 bases map to TRBD2. The CDR3 DNA reads as TGTGCCAGCAGTTTATCGGGACTAGCGGGGGGGCAGTTCTTC. Protein product: CASSLSGLAGGQFF.